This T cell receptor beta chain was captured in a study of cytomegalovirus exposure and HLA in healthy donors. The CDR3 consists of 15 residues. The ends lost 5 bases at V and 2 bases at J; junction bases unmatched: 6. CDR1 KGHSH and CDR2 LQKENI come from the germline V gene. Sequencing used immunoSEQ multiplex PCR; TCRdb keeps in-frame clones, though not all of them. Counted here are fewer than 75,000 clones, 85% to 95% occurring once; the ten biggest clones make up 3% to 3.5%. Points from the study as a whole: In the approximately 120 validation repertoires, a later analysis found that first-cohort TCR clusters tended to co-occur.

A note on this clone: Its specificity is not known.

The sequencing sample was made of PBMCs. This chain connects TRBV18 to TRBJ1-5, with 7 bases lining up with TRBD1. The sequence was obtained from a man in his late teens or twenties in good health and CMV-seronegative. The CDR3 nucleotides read TGTGCCAGCTCAGCTGGACAGGATGGCAATCAGCCCCAGCATTTT. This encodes CASSAGQDGNQPQHF.